The 11 T cell receptor beta chains presented below share a single source sample, sequenced in a study of blood T cell repertoires in COVID-19. Clones were sequenced by immunoSEQ multiplex PCR, and TCRdb holds only the in-frame ones, with some missing. Altogether approximately 200,000 clones are present, roughly 94% being singletons, with the ten largest covering roughly 0.7%. The sequenced material came from peripheral blood. Receptor source: a man aged 25 to 40 with COVID-19, enrolled during active disease.

This rearrangement joins TRBV7-3 to TRBJ2-1; 10 nucleotides align to TRBD1. From germline, CDR1 is SGHTA and CDR2 FQGTGA. V shed 5 bases, J shed 7 bases, and the junction held 11 bases outside the gene matches. The CDR3 loop spans 16 amino acids. The CDR3 reads CASSLGAGDRGNEQFF. The CDR3 DNA reads as TGTGCCAGCAGCCTGGGGGCCGGGGACAGGGGAAATGAGCAGTTCTTC.

The chain employs TRBV11-3 and TRBJ2-1, with TRBD2 as a possible D gene (5 bases). There are 16 residues in the CDR3. V lost 0 bases and J lost 6, with 15 bases in between. Germline V gene data show CDR1 as SGHNT and CDR2 as YENEEA. CDR3 DNA: TGTGCCAGCAGCTTAGATCTAAGCGGAGTTGGCAATGAGCAGTTCTTC. Its translation: CASSLDLSGVGNEQFF.

V is TRBV29-1 and J is TRBJ1-1; 8 nucleotides match TRBD1. J gave up 0 bases and V 8 bases, and 5 bases lay outside the gene matches. The length of the CDR3 is 13 residues. Germline-derived CDR1 and CDR2 are SQVTM and ANQGSEA. This chain's CDR3 is CSTRQGLNTEAFF. CDR3 coding DNA: TGCAGCACTCGACAGGGGCTGAACACTGAAGCTTTCTTT.

CDR3 coding DNA: TGTGCCAGCAGCTGGGAGGGACTAGCAGGGGAGACCCAGTACTTC. Translated: CASSWEGLAGETQYF. The chain is built from TRBV5-4 and TRBJ2-5; 9 bases are shared with TRBD2. CDR1 is SGHNT, CDR2 YYREEE, per germline (reference sequence). The junction had 8 bases not matched to a gene; V was cut back by 3 bases and J by 5 bases. The CDR3 length is 15 residues.

This clone came up once. The chain uses TRBV6-5 and TRBJ1-2, with D possibly being TRBD1 (6 bases). The V end lost 7 bases, the J end lost 4 bases, and 13 bases lay between the germline ends. This CDR3 spans 13 amino acids. Germline values: CDR1 MNHEY, CDR2 SVGAGI. The CDR3 loop reads CASIGGSVYGYTF. The CDR3 nucleotides read TGTGCCAGCATTGGGGGCTCGGTCTATGGCTACACCTTC.

This clone occurred once. The chain has TRBV7-9 and TRBJ2-3; 13 positions agree with TRBD2. Trimming at V came to 6 bases and at J to 4 bases, leaving 7 bases not matched to a gene. The CDR3 length is 16 residues. Per germline, CDR1 SEHNR and CDR2 FQNEAQ (reference sequence). The CDR3 reads CASRQLAGGPADTQYF. The CDR3 DNA reads as TGTGCCAGCAGGCAACTAGCGGGGGGGCCGGCAGATACGCAGTATTTT.

This CDR3 reads CASSYSQTGGVSGNTIYF. The CDR3 coding sequence is TGCGCCAGCAGCTACAGCCAAACAGGGGGTGTCTCTGGAAACACCATATATTTT. This sequence joins TRBV5-1 and TRBJ1-3, with 8 nucleotides matching TRBD1. Trimming took 3 bases from V and 0 from J; bases not matched to a gene: 11. This CDR3 comprises 18 residues. Per the germline V gene, CDR1 is SGHRS and CDR2 is YFSETQ.

V usage is TRBV4-2 and J usage is TRBJ2-7, with D possibly being TRBD1 (6 bases). This CDR3 has 16 amino acids. Germline V gives CDR1 LGHNA, CDR2 YNFKEQ. Deletions cut 1 base from V and 3 bases from J, with 16 bases between. The CDR3 nucleotides are TGTGCCAGCAGCCAAGGACCGGGACACCCGATCTACGAGCAGTACTTC. As protein: CASSQGPGHPIYEQYF.

This sequence joins TRBV28 and TRBJ2-4; D is unclear. Germline-derived CDR1 and CDR2 are MDHEN and SYDVKM. CDR3 length equals 14 residues. The V end was cut by 5 bases, the J end by 3 bases, with 11 bases between. The CDR3 DNA reads TGTGCCAGCAGTCGTGTCGGTGGCAAAAACATTCAGTACTTC. Its protein is CASSRVGGKNIQYF.

The J gene is TRBJ2-2, the V gene TRBV6-5; 12 bases agree with TRBD2. CDR3 length: 15 residues. Per germline, CDR1 MNHEY and CDR2 SVGAGI. V trimming: 7 bases; J trimming: 9 bases; junction bases outside the gene matches: 9. CDR3 sequence: CASKRLAGESRELFF. The CDR3 coding sequence is TGTGCCAGCAAGCGACTAGCGGGGGAGAGTAGGGAGCTGTTTTTT.

This sequence joins TRBV7-9 and TRBJ2-1; 12 bases agree with TRBD1. CDR1 SEHNR and CDR2 FQNEAQ come from the germline V gene (reference sequence). The length of the CDR3 is 15 residues. V was clipped by 2 bases and J by 9 bases; unmatched bases: 5. The CDR3 loop is CASSLRDRGRLEQFF. Here the CDR3 DNA reads TGTGCCAGCAGCTTAAGGGACAGGGGGCGCCTTGAGCAGTTCTTC.